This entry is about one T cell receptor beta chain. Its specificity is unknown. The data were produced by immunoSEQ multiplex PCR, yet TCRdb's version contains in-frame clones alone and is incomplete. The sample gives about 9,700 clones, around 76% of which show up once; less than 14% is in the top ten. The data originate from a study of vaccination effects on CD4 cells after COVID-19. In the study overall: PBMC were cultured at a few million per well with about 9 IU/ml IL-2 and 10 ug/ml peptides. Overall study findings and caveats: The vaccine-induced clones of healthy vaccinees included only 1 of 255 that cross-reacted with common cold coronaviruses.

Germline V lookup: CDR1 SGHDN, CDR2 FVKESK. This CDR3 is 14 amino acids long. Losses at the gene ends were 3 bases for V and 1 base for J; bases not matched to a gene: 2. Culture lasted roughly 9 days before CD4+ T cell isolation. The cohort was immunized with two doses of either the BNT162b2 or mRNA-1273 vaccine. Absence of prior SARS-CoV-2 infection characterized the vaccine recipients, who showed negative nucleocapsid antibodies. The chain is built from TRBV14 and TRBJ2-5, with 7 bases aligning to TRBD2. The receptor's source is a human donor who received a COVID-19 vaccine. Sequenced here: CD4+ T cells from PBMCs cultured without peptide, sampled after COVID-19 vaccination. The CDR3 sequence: CASSQGGIQETQYF. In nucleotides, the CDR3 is TGTGCCAGCAGCCAGGGGGGGATCCAAGAGACCCAGTACTTC.